These T cell receptor beta chains were read from a single sample in a study of blood T cell repertoires in COVID-19. Sequencing was performed with immunoSEQ multiplex PCR; in TCRdb, only in-frame clones are kept and a portion is missing. Among some 130,000 clones listed, 86% were seen once. The sample consisted of PBMCs or T cells enriched from blood (not recorded which). The receptors originated from a man in his fifties who had recovered from COVID-19. CDR3s include the opening cysteine and the closing phenylalanine or tryptophan. D genes are given only for firm matches. Where a row states a size, it is once, few, many or the class of an expanded clone; other rows omit it.

v_gene: TRBV19
d_gene: -
abundance: -
len: 17
j_gene: TRBJ1-6
CDR3aa: CASSNEYSGRYNSPLHF
CDR3nt: TGTGCCAGTAGTAACGAGTACAGCGGCCGATATAATTCACCCCTCCACTTT

v_gene: TRBV28
d_gene: -
abundance: -
len: 14
j_gene: TRBJ2-7
CDR3aa: CASSPAGQIYEQYF
CDR3nt: TGTGCCAGCAGTCCGGCGGGACAGATCTACGAGCAGTACTTC

v_gene: TRBV7-4
d_gene: -
abundance: -
len: 16
j_gene: TRBJ1-4
CDR3aa: CASSFRGVWTNEKLFF
CDR3nt: TGTGCCAGCAGCTTTCGGGGGGTTTGGACTAATGAAAAACTGTTTTTT

v_gene: TRBV14
d_gene: TRBD2
abundance: -
len: 16
j_gene: TRBJ2-5
CDR3aa: CASSRGLAGRGGTQYF
CDR3nt: TGTGCCAGCAGCCGCGGGCTAGCGGGACGAGGGGGGACCCAGTACTTC

v_gene: TRBV9
d_gene: TRBD2
abundance: -
len: 18
j_gene: TRBJ2-3
CDR3aa: CASSPRLYAGGSTDTQYF
CDR3nt: TGTGCCAGCAGCCCGCGTTTATATGCGGGGGGATCTACAGATACGCAGTATTTT

v_gene: TRBV3-1/TRBV3-2
d_gene: -
abundance: few
len: 14
j_gene: TRBJ1-5
CDR3aa: CASSQGTGNQPQHF
CDR3nt: TGTGCCAGCAGCCAAGGGACAGGCAATCAGCCCCAGCATTTT

v_gene: TRBV14
d_gene: -
abundance: -
len: 13
j_gene: TRBJ2-5
CDR3aa: CASSLDLGETQYF
CDR3nt: TGTGCCAGCAGCCTCGACTTGGGAGAGACCCAGTACTTC

v_gene: TRBV4-1
d_gene: TRBD2
abundance: -
len: 15
j_gene: TRBJ2-1
CDR3aa: CASSPLAGVSSEQFF
CDR3nt: TGCGCCAGCAGCCCACTAGCGGGAGTTAGTAGTGAGCAGTTCTTC

v_gene: TRBV2
d_gene: -
abundance: -
len: 14
j_gene: TRBJ2-6
CDR3aa: CASSQTAGANVLTF
CDR3nt: TGTGCCAGCAGTCAGACAGCTGGGGCCAACGTCCTGACTTTC

v_gene: TRBV4-2
d_gene: -
abundance: -
len: 17
j_gene: TRBJ1-5
CDR3aa: CASSQDRQGWSNQPQHF
CDR3nt: TGTGCCAGCAGCCAAGATAGGCAGGGGTGGTCAAATCAGCCCCAGCATTTT

v_gene: TRBV9
d_gene: -
abundance: -
len: 15
j_gene: TRBJ2-2
CDR3aa: CASSVDSGVAGELFF
CDR3nt: TGTGCCAGCAGCGTAGACTCAGGGGTCGCCGGGGAGCTGTTTTTT

v_gene: TRBV28
d_gene: TRBD1
abundance: -
len: 17
j_gene: TRBJ1-2
CDR3aa: CASSLASLRDSPYGYTF
CDR3nt: TGTGCCAGCAGTTTAGCATCATTGCGGGACAGTCCCTATGGCTACACCTTC

v_gene: TRBV7-3
d_gene: TRBD2
abundance: -
len: 14
j_gene: TRBJ2-3
CDR3aa: CASTGGPSTDTQYF
CDR3nt: TGTGCCAGCACGGGGGGACCTAGCACAGATACGCAGTATTTT

v_gene: TRBV19
d_gene: TRBD1
abundance: once
len: 15
j_gene: TRBJ1-6
CDR3aa: CASTLQGVDNSPLHF
CDR3nt: TGTGCCAGTACTTTACAGGGGGTTGATAATTCACCCCTCCACTTT

v_gene: TRBV28
d_gene: -
abundance: -
len: 13
j_gene: TRBJ1-5
CDR3aa: CASSLGRVQPQHF
CDR3nt: TGTGCCAGCAGTTTAGGCAGGGTTCAGCCCCAGCATTTT

v_gene: TRBV4-1
d_gene: -
abundance: -
len: 14
j_gene: TRBJ2-3
CDR3aa: CASSQAPGADTQYF
CDR3nt: TGCGCCAGCAGCCAAGCCCCAGGGGCAGATACGCAGTATTTT

v_gene: TRBV4-3
d_gene: -
abundance: -
len: 13
j_gene: TRBJ2-3
CDR3aa: CASSQGVTDTQYF
CDR3nt: TGCGCCAGCAGCCAGGGAGTCACAGATACGCAGTATTTT

v_gene: TRBV7-2
d_gene: -
abundance: -
len: 16
j_gene: TRBJ2-5
CDR3aa: CASSLDRGGRGETQYF
CDR3nt: TGTGCCAGCAGCTTAGATCGGGGAGGACGAGGGGAGACCCAGTACTTC

v_gene: TRBV19
d_gene: TRBD2
abundance: -
len: 15
j_gene: TRBJ2-7
CDR3aa: CASSPGTSGSYEQYF
CDR3nt: TGTGCCAGTAGTCCCGGGACTAGCGGTTCCTACGAGCAGTACTTC

v_gene: TRBV25-1
d_gene: TRBD1
abundance: -
len: 14
j_gene: TRBJ1-4
CDR3aa: CASTRQGINEKLFF
CDR3nt: TGTGCCAGCACCCGACAGGGAATTAATGAAAAACTGTTTTTT

v_gene: TRBV5-8
d_gene: -
abundance: -
len: 13
j_gene: TRBJ2-4
CDR3aa: CASSKDSKNIQYF
CDR3nt: TGTGCCAGCAGCAAGGACAGCAAAAACATTCAGTACTTC

v_gene: TRBV5-1
d_gene: TRBD2
abundance: -
len: 14
j_gene: TRBJ2-7
CDR3aa: CASTRAGVGNEQYF
CDR3nt: TGCGCCAGCACCAGAGCGGGAGTGGGAAACGAGCAGTACTTC

v_gene: TRBV7-9
d_gene: -
abundance: -
len: 17
j_gene: TRBJ2-2
CDR3aa: CATSGLGVILSTGELFF
CDR3nt: TGTGCCACTTCCGGGTTAGGGGTAATACTGAGCACCGGGGAGCTGTTTTTT

v_gene: TRBV4-2
d_gene: -
abundance: -
len: 14
j_gene: TRBJ1-4
CDR3aa: CASSQEQGEEKLFF
CDR3nt: TGTGCCAGCAGCCAAGAACAGGGAGAAGAAAAACTGTTTTTT

v_gene: TRBV11-2
d_gene: TRBD1
abundance: many
len: 14
j_gene: TRBJ1-2
CDR3aa: CASSPRGNLYGYTF
CDR3nt: TGTGCCAGCAGCCCCAGGGGGAATCTCTATGGCTACACCTTC

v_gene: TRBV19
d_gene: TRBD1
abundance: -
len: 15
j_gene: TRBJ1-4
CDR3aa: CASSIVGTGNEKLFF
CDR3nt: TGTGCCAGTAGTATAGTCGGGACAGGGAATGAAAAACTGTTTTTT

v_gene: TRBV9
d_gene: TRBD2
abundance: -
len: 17
j_gene: TRBJ2-2
CDR3aa: CASSVGLAGVGTGELFF
CDR3nt: TGTGCCAGCAGCGTAGGGCTAGCGGGAGTGGGGACCGGGGAGCTGTTTTTT

v_gene: TRBV4-3
d_gene: TRBD1
abundance: -
len: 15
j_gene: TRBJ2-5
CDR3aa: CASSKDRDRPETQYF
CDR3nt: TGCGCCAGCAGCAAAGACCGGGACAGACCAGAGACCCAGTACTTC

v_gene: TRBV24-1
d_gene: -
abundance: -
len: 13
j_gene: TRBJ1-2
CDR3aa: CATSDLGGYGYTF
CDR3nt: TGTGCCACCAGTGATTTAGGAGGGTATGGCTACACCTTC

v_gene: TRBV24-1
d_gene: -
abundance: -
len: 13
j_gene: TRBJ1-1
CDR3aa: CATSDGVRDEAFF
CDR3nt: TGTGCCACCAGTGACGGGGTCCGGGATGAAGCTTTCTTT

v_gene: TRBV7-9
d_gene: TRBD1
abundance: -
len: 16
j_gene: TRBJ2-2
CDR3aa: CASRRTGARNTGELFF
CDR3nt: TGTGCCAGCAGACGGACAGGAGCCCGGAACACCGGGGAGCTGTTTTTT

v_gene: TRBV28
d_gene: -
abundance: -
len: 12
j_gene: TRBJ2-7
CDR3aa: CASRTEGYEQYF
CDR3nt: TGTGCCAGCAGAACAGAAGGCTACGAGCAGTACTTC

v_gene: TRBV4-1
d_gene: -
abundance: -
len: 13
j_gene: TRBJ2-1
CDR3aa: CASSQVGADEQFF
CDR3nt: TGCGCCAGCAGCCAAGTGGGAGCCGATGAGCAGTTCTTC

v_gene: TRBV7-9
d_gene: -
abundance: -
len: 15
j_gene: TRBJ1-5
CDR3aa: CASSLGTGSGQPQHF
CDR3nt: TGTGCCAGCAGCTTAGGGACCGGGTCGGGGCAGCCCCAGCATTTT

v_gene: TRBV7-9
d_gene: -
abundance: -
len: 15
j_gene: TRBJ2-3
CDR3aa: CASSIGQTGADTQYF
CDR3nt: TGTGCCAGCAGCATCGGACAGACCGGTGCAGATACGCAGTATTTT

v_gene: TRBV28
d_gene: TRBD1
abundance: -
len: 15
j_gene: TRBJ1-4
CDR3aa: CASRPTGTGSEKLFF
CDR3nt: TGTGCCAGCAGACCGACAGGGACGGGATCCGAAAAACTGTTTTTT

v_gene: TRBV3-1/TRBV3-2
d_gene: TRBD2
abundance: -
len: 14
j_gene: TRBJ2-2
CDR3aa: CASRRRESGGELFF
CDR3nt: TGTGCCAGCAGAAGGCGGGAGTCCGGCGGGGAGCTGTTTTTT

v_gene: TRBV7-2
d_gene: -
abundance: -
len: 15
j_gene: TRBJ2-7
CDR3aa: CASSSDSGPSYEQYF
CDR3nt: TGTGCCAGCAGCTCGGACAGTGGACCGTCCTACGAGCAGTACTTC

v_gene: TRBV7-9
d_gene: -
abundance: -
len: 15
j_gene: TRBJ1-2
CDR3aa: CASSSRHRGRYGYTF
CDR3nt: TGTGCCAGCAGCTCGAGACACCGGGGTCGGTATGGCTACACCTTC

v_gene: TRBV3-1/TRBV3-2
d_gene: -
abundance: -
len: 16
j_gene: TRBJ2-1
CDR3aa: CASSRRGVGSYNEQFF
CDR3nt: TGTGCCAGCAGCCGCAGGGGGGTTGGCTCCTACAATGAGCAGTTCTTC

v_gene: TRBV7-2
d_gene: TRBD1
abundance: once
len: 15
j_gene: TRBJ1-3
CDR3aa: CASSSGTVSGNTIYF
CDR3nt: TGTGCCAGCAGCTCGGGGACAGTCTCTGGAAACACCATATATTTT

v_gene: TRBV28
d_gene: -
abundance: -
len: 15
j_gene: TRBJ1-4
CDR3aa: CASSMLGVANEKLFF
CDR3nt: TGTGCCAGCAGTATGTTAGGGGTTGCTAATGAAAAACTGTTTTTT

v_gene: TRBV27
d_gene: -
abundance: -
len: 13
j_gene: TRBJ1-2
CDR3aa: CASSLSGGGRYTF
CDR3nt: TGTGCCAGCAGTTTGTCGGGGGGCGGCCGCTACACCTTC

v_gene: TRBV7-2
d_gene: -
abundance: -
len: 13
j_gene: TRBJ2-1
CDR3aa: CASSIGHVNEQFF
CDR3nt: TGTGCCAGCAGCATCGGACACGTCAATGAGCAGTTCTTC

v_gene: TRBV5-4
d_gene: -
abundance: -
len: 13
j_gene: TRBJ1-1
CDR3aa: CASSLTTGATGFF
CDR3nt: TGTGCCAGCAGCTTAACAACAGGAGCCACAGGTTTCTTT

v_gene: TRBV5-6
d_gene: -
abundance: -
len: 15
j_gene: TRBJ2-1
CDR3aa: CASSYYRGRRGEQFF
CDR3nt: TGTGCCAGCAGCTACTACAGGGGAAGGAGGGGTGAGCAGTTCTTC

v_gene: TRBV28
d_gene: -
abundance: few
len: 13
j_gene: TRBJ1-3
CDR3aa: CASELDSGNTIYF
CDR3nt: TGTGCCAGCGAACTCGACTCTGGAAACACCATATATTTT

v_gene: TRBV7-3
d_gene: -
abundance: few
len: 15
j_gene: TRBJ2-3
CDR3aa: CASSFSIESTDTQYF
CDR3nt: TGTGCCAGCAGCTTTAGTATTGAGAGCACAGATACGCAGTATTTT

v_gene: TRBV30
d_gene: -
abundance: once
len: 13
j_gene: TRBJ1-5
CDR3aa: CACTLGSNQPQHF
CDR3nt: TGTGCCTGCACACTAGGGAGCAATCAGCCCCAGCATTTT

v_gene: TRBV7-2
d_gene: TRBD2
abundance: -
len: 16
j_gene: TRBJ2-2
CDR3aa: CASSSQRGGIGRELFF
CDR3nt: TGTGCCAGCAGCTCGCAGCGGGGGGGCATCGGCCGGGAGCTGTTTTTT

v_gene: TRBV6-5
d_gene: TRBD1
abundance: -
len: 15
j_gene: TRBJ2-2
CDR3aa: CASRLTGDYTGELFF
CDR3nt: TGTGCCAGCAGACTGACAGGGGACTACACCGGGGAGCTGTTTTTT

v_gene: TRBV5-1
d_gene: -
abundance: few
len: 15
j_gene: TRBJ2-2
CDR3aa: CASSYLPTAGGELFF
CDR3nt: TGCGCCAGCAGCTATCTCCCTACCGCGGGCGGGGAGCTGTTTTTT

v_gene: TRBV19
d_gene: -
abundance: -
len: 17
j_gene: TRBJ1-5
CDR3aa: CASRHGTRRYSNQPQHF
CDR3nt: TGTGCCAGTAGACACGGGACACGTCGATATAGCAATCAGCCCCAGCATTTT

v_gene: TRBV28
d_gene: TRBD1
abundance: -
len: 15
j_gene: TRBJ2-3
CDR3aa: CASSYGTGLSDTQYF
CDR3nt: TGTGCCAGCAGTTACGGGACAGGGTTGTCTGATACGCAGTATTTT

v_gene: TRBV24-1
d_gene: TRBD1
abundance: -
len: 15
j_gene: TRBJ1-5
CDR3aa: CATSEGGDGNQPQHF
CDR3nt: TGTGCCACCAGTGAAGGGGGCGATGGCAATCAGCCCCAGCATTTT

v_gene: TRBV6-5
d_gene: TRBD2
abundance: -
len: 16
j_gene: TRBJ2-1
CDR3aa: CASSYSATSAYNEQFF
CDR3nt: TGTGCCAGCAGTTACTCGGCGACTAGCGCTTACAATGAGCAGTTCTTC

v_gene: TRBV20-1
d_gene: -
abundance: -
len: 15
j_gene: TRBJ2-1
CDR3aa: CSASQDRVWYNEQFF
CDR3nt: TGCAGTGCTAGTCAGGACAGAGTGTGGTACAATGAGCAGTTCTTC

v_gene: TRBV6-6
d_gene: -
abundance: -
len: 12
j_gene: TRBJ2-7
CDR3aa: CASRDTYYEQYF
CDR3nt: TGTGCCAGCAGAGACACATACTACGAGCAGTACTTC

v_gene: TRBV19
d_gene: -
abundance: -
len: 13
j_gene: TRBJ1-1
CDR3aa: CASSIDASRSRIF
CDR3nt: TGTGCCAGTAGTATAGACGCCTCAAGGTCTAGGATCTTT

v_gene: TRBV7-2
d_gene: -
abundance: -
len: 14
j_gene: TRBJ2-7
CDR3aa: CASSLRVEIYEQYF
CDR3nt: TGTGCCAGCAGCCTCCGGGTCGAAATCTACGAGCAGTACTTC